The rows below give T cell receptor beta chains drawn from one sample of a study of blood T cells in healthy people across ages. TCRdb called the 5' RACE reads again in MiXCR, with one record for every CDR3 protein. The table lists fewer than 2 million distinct CDR3 sequences, roughly two fifths of them singletons, with roughly 23% in the top ten. The sample was blood. These receptor sequences come from a human donor in good health. Both conserved end residues are part of each CDR3. D genes are given only for firm matches. Not every row has a clone size; where given, it reads once, few, many or a size class.

V gene: TRBV9; J gene: TRBJ2-1; clone size: many; D gene: -; CDR3 protein: CASSVYGEDRNNEQFF; CDR3 DNA: TGTGCCAGCAGCGTATACGGGGAGGACAGGAACAATGAGCAGTTCTTC
V gene: TRBV6-4; J gene: TRBJ2-5; clone size: -; D gene: -; CDR3 protein: CASSDIAARAQETQYF; CDR3 DNA: TGTGCCAGCAGTGACATAGCCGCGCGCGCCCAAGAGACCCAGTACTTC
V gene: TRBV28; J gene: TRBJ1-1; clone size: few; D gene: TRBD1; CDR3 protein: CASSRTGGSGYTEAFF; CDR3 DNA: TGTGCCAGCAGCAGGACAGGCGGGTCCGGTTACACTGAAGCTTTCTTT
V gene: TRBV9; J gene: TRBJ2-5; clone size: -; D gene: TRBD2; CDR3 protein: CASSVSSGASQEAQYF; CDR3 DNA: TGTGCCAGCAGCGTATCCAGCGGGGCTTCCCAAGAGGCCCAGTACTTC
V gene: TRBV5-5; J gene: TRBJ2-5; clone size: few; D gene: -; CDR3 protein: CASSLTFETQYF; CDR3 DNA: TGTGCCAGCAGCTTGACTTTCGAGACCCAGTACTTC
V gene: TRBV29-1; J gene: TRBJ1-2; clone size: -; D gene: -; CDR3 protein: CSVHSGFNYGYTF; CDR3 DNA: TGCAGCGTTCACTCGGGATTTAACTATGGCTACACCTTC
V gene: TRBV4-2; J gene: TRBJ1-2; clone size: once; D gene: TRBD1; CDR3 protein: CASSRGQGDDYTF; CDR3 DNA: TGTGCCAGCAGCCGAGGACAGGGGGATGACTACACCTTC
V gene: TRBV29-1; J gene: TRBJ2-6; clone size: -; D gene: -; CDR3 protein: CSVRAPGANVLTF; CDR3 DNA: TGCAGCGTTCGGGCCCCTGGGGCCAACGTCCTGACTTTC
V gene: TRBV20-1; J gene: TRBJ2-7; clone size: -; D gene: -; CDR3 protein: CSARDLLGEQYF; CDR3 DNA: TGCAGTGCTAGAGATCTCTTGGGGGAGCAGTACTTC
V gene: TRBV20-1; J gene: TRBJ2-7; clone size: -; D gene: -; CDR3 protein: CSARDFGYTYEQYF; CDR3 DNA: TGCAGTGCTAGAGATTTTGGCTACACATACGAGCAGTACTTC
V gene: TRBV12-3/TRBV12-4; J gene: TRBJ2-4; clone size: few; D gene: -; CDR3 protein: CASSFSLVGEQYF; CDR3 DNA: TGTGCCAGCAGTTTCTCTCTTGTTGGGGAGCAGTACTTC
V gene: TRBV4-1; J gene: TRBJ2-7; clone size: -; D gene: TRBD1; CDR3 protein: CASSHPGTGEQYF; CDR3 DNA: TGCGCCAGCAGCCACCCCGGGACAGGAGAGCAGTACTTC
V gene: TRBV5-1; J gene: TRBJ2-5; clone size: -; D gene: TRBD1; CDR3 protein: CASSLDRGPSETQYF; CDR3 DNA: TGCGCCAGCAGCTTGGACAGGGGGCCGTCGGAGACCCAGTACTTC
V gene: TRBV10-3; J gene: TRBJ2-7; clone size: -; D gene: -; CDR3 protein: CAISTGTYEQYF; CDR3 DNA: TGTGCCATCAGCACAGGGACGTACGAGCAGTACTTC
V gene: TRBV28; J gene: TRBJ2-7; clone size: -; D gene: -; CDR3 protein: CASSSGTPYYEQYF; CDR3 DNA: TGTGCCAGCAGTTCCGGGACACCTTACTACGAGCAGTACTTC
V gene: TRBV4-3; J gene: TRBJ2-5; clone size: -; D gene: -; CDR3 protein: CASSRYSSSGETQYF; CDR3 DNA: TGCGCCAGCAGCCGGTACTCTAGCTCTGGTGAGACCCAGTACTTC
V gene: TRBV5-1; J gene: TRBJ2-2; clone size: -; D gene: -; CDR3 protein: CASSLAGPARELFF; CDR3 DNA: TGCGCCAGCAGCTTGGCGGGACCCGCCAGGGAGCTGTTTTTT
V gene: TRBV12-3/TRBV12-4; J gene: TRBJ2-7; clone size: few; D gene: TRBD1; CDR3 protein: CASSPGQGLSSYEQYF; CDR3 DNA: TGTGCCAGCAGCCCGGGACAGGGGCTGAGCTCCTACGAGCAGTACTTC
V gene: TRBV11-2; J gene: TRBJ2-5; clone size: once; D gene: -; CDR3 protein: CASSPIAGPETQYF; CDR3 DNA: TGTGCCAGCAGCCCCATTGCGGGCCCGGAGACCCAGTACTTC
V gene: TRBV5-1; J gene: TRBJ2-1; clone size: few; D gene: TRBD1; CDR3 protein: CASSWTGPNNEQFF; CDR3 DNA: TGCGCCAGCAGCTGGACAGGTCCCAACAATGAGCAGTTCTTC
V gene: TRBV4-2; J gene: TRBJ1-6; clone size: -; D gene: -; CDR3 protein: CASSLFQENSPLHF; CDR3 DNA: TGTGCCAGCAGCCTATTCCAGGAAAATTCACCCCTCCACTTT
V gene: TRBV7-2; J gene: TRBJ2-3; clone size: few; D gene: -; CDR3 protein: CASSLKGQDTQYF; CDR3 DNA: TGTGCCAGCAGCTTAAAGGGGCAAGATACGCAGTATTTT
V gene: TRBV6-2/TRBV6-3; J gene: TRBJ1-5; clone size: -; D gene: -; CDR3 protein: CASSSITGRGGQPQHF; CDR3 DNA: TGTGCCAGCAGTTCGATTACAGGGCGCGGAGGGCAGCCCCAGCATTTT
V gene: TRBV7-2; J gene: TRBJ2-5; clone size: -; D gene: -; CDR3 protein: CASSLGGGRSGETQYF; CDR3 DNA: TGTGCCAGCAGCTTAGGTGGGGGCAGGTCGGGAGAGACCCAGTACTTC
V gene: TRBV12-3/TRBV12-4; J gene: TRBJ1-1; clone size: -; D gene: -; CDR3 protein: CASSLMGATEAFF; CDR3 DNA: TGTGCCAGCAGTTTAATGGGGGCCACTGAAGCTTTCTTT
V gene: TRBV19; J gene: TRBJ2-5; clone size: few; D gene: -; CDR3 protein: CASSTDGTVSGTQYF; CDR3 DNA: TGTGCCAGTAGTACCGATGGGACCGTCTCGGGCACCCAGTACTTC